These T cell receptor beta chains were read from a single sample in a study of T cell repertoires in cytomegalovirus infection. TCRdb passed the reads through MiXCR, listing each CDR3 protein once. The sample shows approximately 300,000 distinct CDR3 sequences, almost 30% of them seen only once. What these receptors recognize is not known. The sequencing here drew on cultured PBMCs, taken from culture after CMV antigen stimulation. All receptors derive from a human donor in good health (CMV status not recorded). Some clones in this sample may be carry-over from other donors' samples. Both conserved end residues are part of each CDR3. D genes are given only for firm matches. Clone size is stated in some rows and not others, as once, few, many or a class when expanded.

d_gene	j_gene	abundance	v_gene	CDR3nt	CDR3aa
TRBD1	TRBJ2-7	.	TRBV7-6	TGTGCCAGCAGCGTGGGGGACAGAGCCTACGAGCAGTACTTC	CASSVGDRAYEQYF
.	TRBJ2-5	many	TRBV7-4	TGTGCCAGCACCGCGGACAACGAGGGAGAGACCCAGTACTTC	CASTADNEGETQYF
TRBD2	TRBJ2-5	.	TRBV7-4	TGTGCCAGCAGCCGCTCCGGACTAGCGGGGAGGGAGACCCAGTACTTC	CASSRSGLAGRETQYF
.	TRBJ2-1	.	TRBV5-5	TGTGCCAGCAGCTTGGGAGCGCCTTCCTCCTACAATGAGCAGTTCTTC	CASSLGAPSSYNEQFF
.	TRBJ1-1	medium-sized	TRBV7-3	TGTGCCAGCAGCTTCCTCAAGGGGAACACTGAAGCTTTCTTT	CASSFLKGNTEAFF
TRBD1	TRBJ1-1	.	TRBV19	TGTGCCAGTAGGACTCAGGGGACAGTGAACACTGAAGCTTTCTTT	CASRTQGTVNTEAFF
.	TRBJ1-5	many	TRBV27	TGTGCCAGCAGCTTCTTAACAGGGTTTGGGAATCAGCCCCAGCATTTT	CASSFLTGFGNQPQHF
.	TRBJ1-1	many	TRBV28	TGTGCCAGCAGAGGTACAAGGAACACTGAAGCTTTCTTT	CASRGTRNTEAFF
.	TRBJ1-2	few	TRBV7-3	TGTGCCAGCAGCTTGATATCCGGGGATGGCTACACCTTC	CASSLISGDGYTF
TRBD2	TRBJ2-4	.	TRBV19	TGTGCCAGTAGTCCCGGACTAGCGGGAGCAGTTGTAGCCAAAAACATTCAGTACTTC	CASSPGLAGAVVAKNIQYF
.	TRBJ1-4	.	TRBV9	TGTGCCAGCAGCGTAGAAGGTGGACCTGCAACTAATGAAAAACTGTTTTTT	CASSVEGGPATNEKLFF
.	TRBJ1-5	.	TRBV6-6	TGTGCCACCAAGACCGGGAATAATCAGCCCCAGCATTTT	CATKTGNNQPQHF
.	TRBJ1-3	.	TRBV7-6	TGTGCCAGCAGCTTAGCTACGGTCGGATACTCTGGAAACACCATATATTTT	CASSLATVGYSGNTIYF
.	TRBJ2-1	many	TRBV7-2	TGTGCCAGCAGCCCTTACAATGAGCAGTTCTTC	CASSPYNEQFF
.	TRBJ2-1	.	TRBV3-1	TGTGCCAGCAGCCCCGGGCCCCGCTCCTACAATGAGCAGTTCTTC	CASSPGPRSYNEQFF
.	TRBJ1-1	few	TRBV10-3	TGTGCCATCAGTGACGGGGGGATGAACACTGAAGCTTTCTTT	CAISDGGMNTEAFF
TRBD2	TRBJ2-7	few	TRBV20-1	TGCAGTGCTAGAGACCCGGGTAGCGGGAGCCAGGAGCAGTACTTC	CSARDPGSGSQEQYF
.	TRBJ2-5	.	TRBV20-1	TGCAGTGCTAGACCCTCTACCCGTAGGTTTCAGACCCAGTACTTC	CSARPSTRRFQTQYF
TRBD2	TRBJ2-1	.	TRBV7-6	TGTGCCAGCAGTTTAGGGACTAGCGGGGCCTACAATGAGCAGTTCTTC	CASSLGTSGAYNEQFF
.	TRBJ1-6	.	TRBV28	TGTGCCAGCAGTTCGGGACCGCGAAGGAATTCACCCCTCCACTTT	CASSSGPRRNSPLHF
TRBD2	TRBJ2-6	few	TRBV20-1	TGCAGTGCTAGAGGGGGACTAGCGGGCCCCTCTGGGGCCAACGTCCTGACTTTC	CSARGGLAGPSGANVLTF
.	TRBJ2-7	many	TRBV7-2	TGTGCCAGCAGCTCTAGCGTCCAGAGCTCCTACGAGCAGTACTTC	CASSSSVQSSYEQYF
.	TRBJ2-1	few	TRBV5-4	TGTGCCAGCAGCCGAGGGGAGGAGCTCAATGAGCAGTTCTTC	CASSRGEELNEQFF
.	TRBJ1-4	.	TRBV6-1	TGTGCCAGCAGCCGGGGGGGAAAACTGTTTTTT	CASSRGGKLFF
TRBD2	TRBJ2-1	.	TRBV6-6	TGTGCCAGCAGTTACGCAGCGGGGGGGCACAATGAGCAGTTCTTC	CASSYAAGGHNEQFF
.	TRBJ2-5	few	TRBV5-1	TGCGCCAGCAGCCCTACAACGACAGGTCAAGAGACCCAGTACTTC	CASSPTTTGQETQYF
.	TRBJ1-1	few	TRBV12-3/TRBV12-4	TGTGCCAGCATCCCCACAGGGGAAGCTTTCTTT	CASIPTGEAFF
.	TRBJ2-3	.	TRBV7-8	TGTGCCAGCAGCTTGAGGGGGGCCGTAGATACGCAGTATTTT	CASSLRGAVDTQYF
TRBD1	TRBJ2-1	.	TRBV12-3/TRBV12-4	TGTGCCAGCAGTGCCTCCCTGACAGGGGGCCGACCTGGGGAGCAGTTCTTC	CASSASLTGGRPGEQFF
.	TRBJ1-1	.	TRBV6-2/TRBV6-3	TGTGCCAGCAGAAGGGTAGGCGCTGAAGCTTTCTTT	CASRRVGAEAFF
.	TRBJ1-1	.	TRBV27	TGTGCCAGCAGTTTTACAGGGACGAACACTGAAGCTTTCTTT	CASSFTGTNTEAFF
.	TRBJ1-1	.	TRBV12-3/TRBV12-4	TGTGCCAGCAGTTCAGCGAGGGCTTTCTTT	CASSSARAFF
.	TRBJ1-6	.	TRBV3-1	TGTGCCAGCAGCGAGGCCGGCAGGGGAATTTCCTATAATTCACCCCTCCACTTT	CASSEAGRGISYNSPLHF
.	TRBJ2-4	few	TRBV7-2	TGTGCCAGCAGCTTAGTGGGCAAAAACATTCAGTACTTC	CASSLVGKNIQYF
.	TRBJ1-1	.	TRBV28	TGTGCCAGCAGTTTCCAGGTGGAAGCTTTCTTT	CASSFQVEAFF
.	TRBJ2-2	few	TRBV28	TGTGCCAGCAGTTTAGCCCCGGCCGGTAACACCGGGGAGCTGTTTTTT	CASSLAPAGNTGELFF
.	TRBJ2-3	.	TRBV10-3	TGTGCCATCAGTGAGTCGACTAGCACAGATACGCAGTATTTT	CAISESTSTDTQYF
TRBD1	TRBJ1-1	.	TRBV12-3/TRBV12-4	TGTGCCAGACCGGCGTTAAGGGGACAGGGGTCGCGAAGGAGCACTGAAGCTTTCTTT	CARPALRGQGSRRSTEAFF
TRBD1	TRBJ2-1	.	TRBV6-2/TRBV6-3	TGTGCCAGCAGCTCCTGGACAGGGGACAATGAGCAGTTCTTC	CASSSWTGDNEQFF
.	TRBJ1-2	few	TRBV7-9	TGTGCCAGCAGCCCTTCTGGCAACCACTATGGCTACACCTTC	CASSPSGNHYGYTF
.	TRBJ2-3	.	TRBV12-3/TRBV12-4	TGTGCCAGCAGTTTAGGCGGACCCTCAAGCACAGATACGCAGTATTTT	CASSLGGPSSTDTQYF
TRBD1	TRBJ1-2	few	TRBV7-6	TGTGCCAGCAGCCCTGGGACAGGGGGTGATAACTATGGCTACACCTTC	CASSPGTGGDNYGYTF
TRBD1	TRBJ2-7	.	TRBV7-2	TGTGCCAGCAGTTCTCGGACAGGGGGTATCGACGAGCAGTACTTC	CASSSRTGGIDEQYF
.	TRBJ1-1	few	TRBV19	TGTGCCAGTAGTGCCCTGAGGAACACTGAAGCTTTCTTT	CASSALRNTEAFF
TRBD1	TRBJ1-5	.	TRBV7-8	TGTGCCAGCAGCTTCCGGGACAGGGGCTACAATCAGCCCCAGCATTTT	CASSFRDRGYNQPQHF
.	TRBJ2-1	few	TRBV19	TGTGCCAGTAGTGGGGCGGGATATAACTACAATGAGCAGTTCTTC	CASSGAGYNYNEQFF
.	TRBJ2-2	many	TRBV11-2	TGTGCCAGCAGCGCATTTGGGGGGACATTGGGCACCGGGGAGCTGTTTTTT	CASSAFGGTLGTGELFF
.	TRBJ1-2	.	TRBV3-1	TGTGCCAGCAGCCACAGGGGCTCTGGCTACACCTTC	CASSHRGSGYTF
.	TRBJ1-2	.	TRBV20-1	TGCAGTGCCGCCTCGGGACGAGGGTATGGCTACACCTTC	CSAASGRGYGYTF
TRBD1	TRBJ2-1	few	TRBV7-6	TGTGCCAGCAGCTTACAGACAGGGACCTTGAGTAATGAGCAGTTCTTC	CASSLQTGTLSNEQFF